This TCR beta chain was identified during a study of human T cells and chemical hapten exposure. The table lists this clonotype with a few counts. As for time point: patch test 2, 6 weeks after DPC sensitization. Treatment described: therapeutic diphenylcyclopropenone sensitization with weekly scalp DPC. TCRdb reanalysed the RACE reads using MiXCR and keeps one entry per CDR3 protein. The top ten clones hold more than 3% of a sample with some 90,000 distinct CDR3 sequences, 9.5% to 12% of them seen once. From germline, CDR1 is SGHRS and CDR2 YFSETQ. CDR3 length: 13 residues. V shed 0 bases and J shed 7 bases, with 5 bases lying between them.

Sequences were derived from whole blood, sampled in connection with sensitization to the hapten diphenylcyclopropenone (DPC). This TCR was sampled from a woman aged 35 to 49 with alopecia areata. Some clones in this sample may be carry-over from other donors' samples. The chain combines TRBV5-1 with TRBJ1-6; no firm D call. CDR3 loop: CASSLGANSPLHF. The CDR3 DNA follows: TGCGCCAGCAGCTTGGGGGCGAATTCACCCCTCCACTTT.